These 11 T cell receptor beta chains originate from one sample sequenced in a study of blood T cells in healthy people across ages. A second roughly 6 to 12 cycle PCR used barcoded and J-beta primers. MiXCR, run by TCRdb on the 5' RACE reads, gives a single entry per CDR3 protein. The profile shows 1.5 million to 2 million distinct CDR3 sequences, 25% to 30% of them singletons. Sequenced input: blood. The receptors shown here come from a woman in her thirties in good health.

Points on this clonotype: The junction does not match germline at one end; this may be a read error. The V gene is TRBV7-6, the J gene TRBJ2-1; 7 nucleotides line up with TRBD2. From germline, CDR1 is SGHVS and CDR2 FNYEAQ. CDR3 length equals 17 residues. In DNA, the CDR3 is TGTGCCAGCAGCTTAGGGGTGGGGGGGAGTTCCTACAATGAGCAGGTCTTC. Amino acid sequence: CASSLGVGGSSYNEQVF. The full variable domain, completed using reference TRBV7-6 and TRBJ2-1, is GAGVSQSPRYKVTKRGQDVALRCDPISGHVSLYWYRQALGQGPEFLTYFNYEAQQDKSGLPNDRFSAERPEGSISTLTIQRTEQRDSAMYRCASSLGVGGSSYNEQVFGPGTRLTVL.

This rearrangement joins TRBV6-4 to TRBJ1-6, with 8 positions matching TRBD1. The CDR3 is 17 residues long. J was trimmed by 0 bases and V by 3 bases; bases with no gene match: 4. Looked up from germline, CDR1 is MRHNA and CDR2 is SNTAGT. The chain's CDR3 is CASSDRDRNSYNSPLHF. Written as DNA, the CDR3 is TGTGCCAGCAGTGATAGGGACAGGAACTCCTATAATTCACCCCTCCACTTT.

As regards this clonotype: A read error may produce the germline difference seen at one junction end. The rearrangement links TRBV28 to TRBJ2-7; 7 positions match TRBD2. The CDR3 runs to 16 residues. Germline V lookup: CDR1 MDHEN, CDR2 SYDVKM. CDR3 region: CASTGPSGGTSYGQYF. The CDR3 DNA reads as TGTGCCAGCACTGGCCCCTCCGGGGGGACCTCCTACGGGCAGTACTTC. The full variable domain, completed using reference TRBV28 and TRBJ2-7, is DVKVTQSSRYLVKRTGEKVFLECVQDMDHENMFWYRQDPGLGLRLIYFSYDVKMKEKGDIPEGYSVSREKKERFSLILESASTNQTSMYLCASTGPSGGTSYGQYFGPGTRLTVT.

This chain links TRBV7-2 with TRBJ2-3, with 9 bases aligning to TRBD2. Germline CDR1 SGHTA, CDR2 FQGNSA. The V gene end was trimmed by 2 bases and the J gene end by 4 bases; junction bases not matched to a gene: 4. This CDR3 has 15 amino acids. CDR3 sequence (DNA): TGTGCCAGCAGCTTAAGCGGGGGGAGGCCAGATACGCAGTATTTT. This codes for CASSLSGGRPDTQYF.

A note on this clonotype: One end of the junction does not line up with germline, which may come from a read error. The V call is TRBV7-2, the J call TRBJ2-2; TRBD2 is a possible D gene (5 bases). Germline CDR1 SGHTA, CDR2 FQGNSA. This CDR3 has 16 amino acids. CDR3 loop: CVSSLAFTLRAGELFF. The DNA for the CDR3 is TGTGTCAGCAGCTTAGCGTTCACGCTAAGGGCCGGGGAGCTGTTTTTT. The whole variable domain, remainder taken from reference TRBV7-2 and TRBJ2-2, is GAGVSQSPSNKVTEKGKDVELRCDPISGHTALYWYRQSLGQGLEFLIYFQGNSAPDKSGLPSDRFSAERTGGSVSTLTIQRTQQEDSAVYLCVSSLAFTLRAGELFFGEGSRLTVL.

In its sample, this clonotype was seen many times. This chain links TRBV12-3 or TRBV12-4 with TRBJ2-7; 7 nucleotides agree with TRBD2. Trimming at V came to 6 bases and at J to 2 bases, leaving 7 bases not matched to a gene. The CDR3 runs to 14 residues. The CDR3 nucleotides are TGTGCCAGCAGCCGGGAGGAGGGACCCTACGAGCAGTACTTC. As protein: CASSREEGPYEQYF.

This clonotype was observed a single time. Compared with germline, one end of the junction differs, possibly owing to a read error. This rearrangement joins TRBV11-2 to TRBJ2-7; 9 nucleotides agree with TRBD2. The CDR3 loop spans 15 amino acids. Per the germline V gene, CDR1 is SGHAT and CDR2 is FQNNGV. The CDR3 sequence: CASSLSGSGSYKQYF. CDR3 nucleotide sequence: TGTGCCAGCAGCCTTAGCGGGAGCGGCTCCTACAAGCAGTACTTC. Full variable domain (outside the CDR3, taken from reference TRBV11-2 and TRBJ2-7): EAGVAQSPRYKIIEKRQSVAFWCNPISGHATLYWYQQILGQGPKLLIQFQNNGVVDDSQLPKDRFSAERLKGVDSTLKIQPAKLEDSAVYLCASSLSGSGSYKQYFGPGTRLTVT.

This clonotype was observed a single time. Since a far larger clone is one base different, this is likely a read error. This sequence joins TRBV7-2 and TRBJ2-5; D is unclear. The CDR3 totals 12 residues. Trimming left V 1 base short and J 5 bases short, with 5 bases between. The germline gives CDR1 SGHTA, CDR2 FQGNSA. CDR3 sequence: CASSLDVETQYF. The CDR3 nucleotides read TGTGCCAGCAGCTTAGACGTTGAGACCCAGTACTTC.

This clonotype was detected many times. The CDR3 nucleotides read TGTGCCAGCAGCAACCCTAGCGGGGGCGGAACGGATGAGCAGTTCTTC. It codes for CASSNPSGGGTDEQFF. This chain joins TRBV7-2 and TRBJ2-1; 10 bases match TRBD2. Germline trimming cut 5 bases from V and 8 bases from J; bases unmatched to any gene: 12. Germline-derived CDR1 and CDR2 are SGHTA and FQGNSA. This CDR3 comprises 16 residues.

In this sample, this clonotype turned up a few times. The rearrangement joins TRBV10-3 to TRBJ2-7; D is uncertain. Germline V gives CDR1 ENHRY, CDR2 SYGVKD. The CDR3 is made up of 12 amino acids. The V end lost 0 bases, the J end lost 6 bases, and 6 bases lay between the germline ends. The CDR3 region has the DNA TGTGCCATCAGTGAGTCGCGTCGCGAGCAGTACTTC. It yields the protein CAISESRREQYF.

This clonotype was seen more than once but under ten times. For the CDR3, the DNA is TGTGCCAGCAGTCAGAGCCGTGAGCAGTTCTTC. Translating gives CASSQSREQFF. The V and J genes are TRBV12-3 or TRBV12-4 and TRBJ2-1; no clear D gene. The CDR3 length is 11 residues. V lost 5 bases, J lost 9 bases, and 8 bases lay in between.